These T cell receptor beta chains were read from a single sample in a study of blood T cell repertoires in COVID-19. The method was immunoSEQ multiplex PCR; TCRdb's version includes in-frame clones alone and lacks a portion of them. The data contain 170,000 or so clones, 80% to 85% of them singletons. Specimen: peripheral blood. The receptors here all came from a woman in her forties with COVID-19, enrolled during active disease. Each CDR3 is given with its conserved first and last residue. Some rows have no size entry. The others give once, few or many, or a class for an expanded clone.

V gene	clone size	J gene	CDR3 protein
TRBV5-4	NA	TRBJ1-5	CASSLAGKDQPQHF
TRBV27	NA	TRBJ1-2	CASSPTGTGAINYGYTF
TRBV19	NA	TRBJ2-1	CASSTGLAGKQFF
TRBV12-3/TRBV12-4	NA	TRBJ2-3	CASDGGGDTQYF
TRBV28	once	TRBJ1-5	CASSPPVPGRDFNQPQHF
TRBV5-1	NA	TRBJ2-5	CASSLATGTQETQYF
TRBV25-1	NA	TRBJ1-2	CASSDGLHYGYTF
TRBV11-2	NA	TRBJ2-1	CASSLEVFVAGGIDNEQFF
TRBV4-2	NA	TRBJ2-7	CASSQELRYEQYF
TRBV11-2	NA	TRBJ1-5	CASSRAGGGQPQHF
TRBV3-1/TRBV3-2	NA	TRBJ2-7	CASSQLGGREQYF
TRBV19	many	TRBJ1-1	CASGRGGGTEAFF
TRBV29-1	NA	TRBJ2-5	CSVEDRWTGEETQYF
TRBV11-1	NA	TRBJ2-3	CASSTEPTYTQYF
TRBV28	NA	TRBJ1-2	CASCLLGTGWRGYTF